Listed below are T cell receptor beta chains from one sample, sequenced in a study of blood T cell repertoires in COVID-19. Using immunoSEQ multiplex PCR, the repertoire was profiled, and TCRdb retains in-frame clones only, with some absent. The sample lists just under 80,000 clones, 88% occurring once. The sequencing sample was made of peripheral blood. The receptors were gathered from a human donor in a cohort sampled during active COVID-19. CDR3s include the opening cysteine and the closing phenylalanine or tryptophan. The D gene is left open where the match is weak. A row's size may be missing; if present it is once, few, many or a size class.

abundance: NA
j_gene: TRBJ2-1
d_gene: NA
v_gene: TRBV23-1
CDR3aa: CASSQFPAEGNNEQFF
CDR3nt: TGCGCCAGCAGTCAATTCCCAGCGGAGGGGAACAATGAGCAGTTCTTC

abundance: NA
j_gene: TRBJ1-1
d_gene: NA
v_gene: TRBV28
CDR3aa: CASSLAKRGYTEAFF
CDR3nt: TGTGCCAGCAGTTTGGCTAAACGGGGGTACACTGAAGCTTTCTTT

abundance: NA
j_gene: TRBJ1-5
d_gene: TRBD1
v_gene: TRBV27
CDR3aa: CASSFGPGQGEQPQHF
CDR3nt: TGTGCCAGCAGTTTTGGGCCGGGACAGGGGGAACAGCCCCAGCATTTT

abundance: once
j_gene: TRBJ2-5
d_gene: TRBD2
v_gene: TRBV27
CDR3aa: CASSTSGTSRTETQYF
CDR3nt: TGTGCCAGCAGTACATCCGGGACTAGCAGGACGGAGACCCAGTACTTC

abundance: NA
j_gene: TRBJ2-7
d_gene: NA
v_gene: TRBV6-5
CDR3aa: CASRGTSTAYEQYF
CDR3nt: TGTGCCAGCAGGGGGACTTCAACTGCCTACGAGCAGTACTTC

abundance: NA
j_gene: TRBJ2-1
d_gene: TRBD2
v_gene: TRBV29-1
CDR3aa: CSVPGLAGVVLGNEQFF
CDR3nt: TGCAGCGTTCCGGGATTAGCGGGGGTGGTTTTAGGAAATGAGCAGTTCTTC

abundance: once
j_gene: TRBJ1-1
d_gene: NA
v_gene: TRBV27
CDR3aa: CASSLVSRGKGTEAFF
CDR3nt: TGTGCCAGCAGTTTGGTGTCACGGGGGAAGGGCACTGAAGCTTTCTTT

abundance: NA
j_gene: TRBJ2-7
d_gene: NA
v_gene: TRBV5-8
CDR3aa: CASSLGQHYEQYF
CDR3nt: TGTGCCAGCAGCTTGGGACAGCACTACGAGCAGTACTTC

abundance: NA
j_gene: TRBJ2-3
d_gene: NA
v_gene: TRBV5-1
CDR3aa: CASSLAAVSDTQYF
CDR3nt: TGCGCCAGCAGCTTGGCAGCGGTTTCAGATACGCAGTATTTT

abundance: NA
j_gene: TRBJ2-2
d_gene: NA
v_gene: TRBV30
CDR3aa: CAWSVLDTGELFF
CDR3nt: TGTGCCTGGAGTGTACTGGACACCGGGGAGCTGTTTTTT

abundance: once
j_gene: TRBJ2-5
d_gene: NA
v_gene: TRBV5-1
CDR3aa: CASSSSGFGETQYF
CDR3nt: TGCGCCAGCAGCTCGTCAGGTTTTGGAGAGACCCAGTACTTC

abundance: NA
j_gene: TRBJ1-2
d_gene: NA
v_gene: TRBV19
CDR3aa: CASRLGEYYGYTF
CDR3nt: TGTGCCAGTCGCTTAGGGGAATACTATGGCTACACCTTC

abundance: NA
j_gene: TRBJ1-1
d_gene: NA
v_gene: TRBV7-9
CDR3aa: CASSLGRGLNTEAFF
CDR3nt: TGTGCCAGCAGCTTAGGGCGGGGACTGAACACTGAAGCTTTCTTT

abundance: few
j_gene: TRBJ2-1
d_gene: TRBD2
v_gene: TRBV7-9
CDR3aa: CASSSTSGSALNEQFF
CDR3nt: TGTGCCAGCAGCTCAACTAGCGGGAGCGCTTTGAATGAGCAGTTCTTC

abundance: NA
j_gene: TRBJ2-1
d_gene: TRBD2
v_gene: TRBV7-9
CDR3aa: CASSSLLVAGGYNEQFF
CDR3nt: TGTGCCAGCAGCTCCCTGTTGGTAGCGGGGGGTTACAATGAGCAGTTCTTC

abundance: few
j_gene: TRBJ2-5
d_gene: TRBD1
v_gene: TRBV7-9
CDR3aa: CASNLLTGGDQETQYF
CDR3nt: TGTGCCAGCAACCTACTGACAGGGGGAGACCAAGAGACCCAGTACTTC

abundance: NA
j_gene: TRBJ2-2
d_gene: TRBD2
v_gene: TRBV7-3
CDR3aa: CASSLRAGAHTGELFF
CDR3nt: TGTGCCAGCAGCTTAAGAGCGGGAGCCCACACCGGGGAGCTGTTTTTT

abundance: once
j_gene: TRBJ2-3
d_gene: TRBD2
v_gene: TRBV18
CDR3aa: CASSPAGGSDTQYF
CDR3nt: TGTGCCAGCTCACCCGCGGGAGGATCAGATACGCAGTATTTT

abundance: NA
j_gene: TRBJ2-1
d_gene: NA
v_gene: TRBV2
CDR3aa: CASSVGSRNEQFF
CDR3nt: TGTGCCAGCAGTGTCGGTAGCCGAAATGAGCAGTTCTTC

abundance: NA
j_gene: TRBJ2-7
d_gene: TRBD1
v_gene: TRBV14
CDR3aa: CASSQEGLRGRNEQYF
CDR3nt: TGTGCCAGCAGCCAAGAAGGTCTGAGGGGGCGGAACGAGCAGTACTTC

abundance: few
j_gene: TRBJ2-1
d_gene: TRBD2
v_gene: TRBV6-4
CDR3aa: CASSESPGGDNEQFF
CDR3nt: TGTGCCAGCAGTGAGTCACCGGGAGGGGACAATGAGCAGTTCTTC

abundance: once
j_gene: TRBJ2-1
d_gene: NA
v_gene: TRBV27
CDR3aa: CASSYSRGSHNEQFF
CDR3nt: TGTGCCAGCAGCTACTCGCGAGGCAGCCACAATGAGCAGTTCTTC

abundance: few
j_gene: TRBJ2-3
d_gene: TRBD2
v_gene: TRBV7-2
CDR3aa: CASLSGRGTDTQYF
CDR3nt: TGTGCCAGTCTGAGCGGGAGGGGGACAGATACGCAGTATTTT

abundance: NA
j_gene: TRBJ2-2
d_gene: TRBD1
v_gene: TRBV6-5
CDR3aa: CASLLGQGNTGELFF
CDR3nt: TGTGCCAGTCTTTTGGGACAGGGCAACACCGGGGAGCTGTTTTTT

abundance: NA
j_gene: TRBJ1-4
d_gene: NA
v_gene: TRBV7-9
CDR3aa: CASSLDRTELFF
CDR3nt: TGTGCCAGCAGCTTAGACAGGACAGAACTGTTTTTT

abundance: few
j_gene: TRBJ1-2
d_gene: TRBD1
v_gene: TRBV6-2/TRBV6-3
CDR3aa: CASSYLRTGSYGYTF
CDR3nt: TGTGCCAGCAGTTACCTACGGACAGGGAGCTATGGCTACACCTTC

abundance: NA
j_gene: TRBJ2-1
d_gene: TRBD1
v_gene: TRBV4-3
CDR3aa: CASSHKGQLPNNEQFF
CDR3nt: TGCGCCAGCAGCCACAAGGGACAGCTGCCTAACAATGAGCAGTTCTTC

abundance: NA
j_gene: TRBJ2-3
d_gene: TRBD2
v_gene: TRBV5-1
CDR3aa: CASRLAGISTDTQYF
CDR3nt: TGCGCCAGCAGGCTAGCGGGGATTAGCACAGATACGCAGTATTTT

abundance: NA
j_gene: TRBJ2-3
d_gene: NA
v_gene: TRBV10-3
CDR3aa: CATTQSTDTQYF
CDR3nt: TGTGCCACCACACAGTCGACAGATACGCAGTATTTT

abundance: NA
j_gene: TRBJ1-2
d_gene: NA
v_gene: TRBV12-3/TRBV12-4
CDR3aa: CASSSGDDYGYTF
CDR3nt: TGTGCCAGCAGTTCAGGGGATGATTACGGCTACACCTTC

abundance: NA
j_gene: TRBJ1-1
d_gene: TRBD1
v_gene: TRBV19
CDR3aa: CASSTGQGYMRGTEAFF
CDR3nt: TGTGCCAGTAGTACAGGACAGGGTTATATGAGGGGCACTGAAGCTTTCTTT

abundance: once
j_gene: TRBJ2-3
d_gene: TRBD2
v_gene: TRBV6-2/TRBV6-3
CDR3aa: CASSFLASGSFDTQYF
CDR3nt: TGTGCCAGCAGTTTTTTGGCTAGCGGGAGTTTTGATACGCAGTATTTT

abundance: NA
j_gene: TRBJ1-2
d_gene: NA
v_gene: TRBV18
CDR3aa: CASSPQPGTTYNYGYTF
CDR3nt: TGTGCCAGCTCACCACAACCCGGGACAACCTATAACTATGGCTACACCTTC

abundance: NA
j_gene: TRBJ2-7
d_gene: NA
v_gene: TRBV11-3
CDR3aa: CASSLFSADGQISYEQYF
CDR3nt: TGTGCCAGCAGCTTATTTAGCGCGGATGGCCAAATTTCCTACGAGCAGTACTTC

abundance: NA
j_gene: TRBJ2-7
d_gene: NA
v_gene: TRBV11-3
CDR3aa: CASSLIRGTYEQYF
CDR3nt: TGTGCCAGCAGCTTAATCAGGGGTACCTACGAGCAGTACTTC

abundance: NA
j_gene: TRBJ1-2
d_gene: NA
v_gene: TRBV2
CDR3aa: CASKELANYGYTF
CDR3nt: TGTGCCAGTAAGGAGTTAGCTAACTATGGCTACACCTTC

abundance: once
j_gene: TRBJ1-2
d_gene: NA
v_gene: TRBV2
CDR3aa: CASSMDSYGYTF
CDR3nt: TGTGCCAGCAGCATGGACAGCTATGGCTACACCTTC

abundance: NA
j_gene: TRBJ2-5
d_gene: TRBD2
v_gene: TRBV12-3/TRBV12-4
CDR3aa: CATLAGEEETQYF
CDR3nt: TGTGCCACACTAGCGGGAGAAGAAGAGACCCAGTACTTC

abundance: NA
j_gene: TRBJ2-7
d_gene: NA
v_gene: TRBV19
CDR3aa: CASSISRADEQYF
CDR3nt: TGTGCCAGTAGTATCTCCAGGGCCGACGAGCAGTACTTC

abundance: NA
j_gene: TRBJ2-5
d_gene: NA
v_gene: TRBV6-2/TRBV6-3
CDR3aa: CASSKDFQETQYF
CDR3nt: TGTGCCAGCAGTAAGGACTTCCAAGAGACCCAGTACTTC

abundance: NA
j_gene: TRBJ1-2
d_gene: NA
v_gene: TRBV11-2
CDR3aa: CASSLGQIGYTF
CDR3nt: TGTGCCAGCAGCTTAGGACAGATCGGCTACACCTTC

abundance: NA
j_gene: TRBJ1-2
d_gene: NA
v_gene: TRBV6-6
CDR3aa: CASRAGANYGYTF
CDR3nt: TGTGCCAGCAGGGCAGGGGCTAACTATGGCTACACCTTC

abundance: NA
j_gene: TRBJ2-3
d_gene: TRBD2
v_gene: TRBV7-3
CDR3aa: CASSPSAGGGPSTDTQYF
CDR3nt: TGTGCCAGCAGCCCCTCAGCGGGGGGAGGCCCTAGCACAGATACGCAGTATTTT

abundance: once
j_gene: TRBJ2-1
d_gene: NA
v_gene: TRBV18
CDR3aa: CASSPLGSSYNEQFF
CDR3nt: TGTGCCAGCTCACCGCTAGGAAGCTCCTACAATGAGCAGTTCTTC

abundance: few
j_gene: TRBJ1-3
d_gene: TRBD1
v_gene: TRBV4-2
CDR3aa: CASSQATGTGGGNTIYF
CDR3nt: TGTGCCAGCAGCCAAGCGACGGGGACAGGGGGTGGAAACACCATATATTTT

abundance: once
j_gene: TRBJ2-7
d_gene: NA
v_gene: TRBV6-4
CDR3aa: CASFCPPQRCRSYEQYF
CDR3nt: TGTGCCAGCTTTTGCCCCCCGCAGCGGTGTAGATCCTACGAGCAGTACTTC

abundance: once
j_gene: TRBJ2-7
d_gene: TRBD2
v_gene: TRBV2
CDR3aa: CASSVGEGEQYF
CDR3nt: TGTGCCAGCAGCGTCGGGGAGGGCGAGCAGTACTTC

abundance: once
j_gene: TRBJ1-1
d_gene: TRBD1
v_gene: TRBV6-5
CDR3aa: CASSLTGLNTEAFF
CDR3nt: TGTGCCAGCAGCCTGACAGGGTTGAACACTGAAGCTTTCTTT

abundance: NA
j_gene: TRBJ2-2
d_gene: TRBD2
v_gene: TRBV3-1/TRBV3-2
CDR3aa: CASSKRTSVTGELFF
CDR3nt: TGTGCCAGCAGCAAACGGACTAGCGTAACCGGGGAGCTGTTTTTT

abundance: NA
j_gene: TRBJ1-2
d_gene: NA
v_gene: TRBV24-1
CDR3aa: CATSDPQGPYGYTF
CDR3nt: TGTGCCACCAGTGATCCACAGGGACCCTATGGCTACACCTTC

abundance: NA
j_gene: TRBJ2-7
d_gene: TRBD2
v_gene: TRBV28
CDR3aa: CASRSTSVYEQYF
CDR3nt: TGTGCCAGCAGGTCGACTAGCGTGTACGAGCAGTACTTC

abundance: NA
j_gene: TRBJ2-7
d_gene: TRBD1
v_gene: TRBV5-4
CDR3aa: CASSLILIGQGPYEQYF
CDR3nt: TGTGCCAGCAGCTTGATACTGATCGGACAGGGCCCCTACGAGCAGTACTTC